A single sample is the source of the 26 T cell receptor beta chains below, sequenced in a study of T cells in Graves' hyperthyroidism and ophthalmopathy. The investigators amplified TCR beta CDR3 regions from RNA transcripts. With the HTBI primer set, the TCR CDR3 went through a first round of RT-PCR. TCRdb ran MiXCR on the multiplex PCR reads and lists one entry per CDR3 protein. The table includes more than 550,000 distinct CDR3 sequences, roughly 20% detected once. Sequenced material: blood. These receptors came from a woman between 45 and 60 years old with Graves' hyperthyroidism that later progressed to Graves' ophthalmopathy.

V usage is TRBV6-1 and J usage is TRBJ1-4, with D possibly TRBD1 on 5 matching bases. CDR1 and CDR2 from the germline V gene are MNHNS and SASEGT. V lost 5 bases and J 3 bases, leaving 13 bases between the germline ends. The CDR3 covers 15 residues. CDR3 sequence reads: CASSIRDRSNEKLFF. The CDR3 bases are TGTGCCAGCAGTATACGGGACCGATCTAATGAAAAACTGTTTTTT.

The chain links TRBV10-3 to TRBJ2-5; the D call may be TRBD1 or TRBD2 (5 bases each). The V and J ends lost 2 bases and 5 bases respectively, with 15 bases between them. The CDR3 consists of 15 residues. Per germline, CDR1 ENHRY and CDR2 SYGVKD. The CDR3 bases are TGTGCCATCAGTGAGCCGGGACCCTTTGGGGAGACCCAGTACTTC. This codes for CAISEPGPFGETQYF.

Ten or more counts support this clonotype. The chain uses TRBV5-1 and TRBJ2-2; D is unclear. The CDR3 is 13 amino acids. The ends were cut back, 4 bases at V and 3 bases at J, with 7 bases in the middle. From germline, CDR1 is SGHRS and CDR2 YFSETQ. CDR3 sequence (DNA): TGCGCCAGCAGCGCAGGATACACCGGGGAGCTGTTTTTT. This sequence encodes CASSAGYTGELFF.

This chain joins TRBV19 and TRBJ2-1; 8 bases match TRBD1. CDR1 and CDR2 (germline): LNHDA, SQIVND (reference sequence). With 5 bases clipped from V and 5 bases from J, the junction kept 8 bases outside the gene matches. The CDR3 contains 15 residues. CDR3 nucleotide sequence: TGTGCCAGTAGTGTGGGGACAGGTATCAACAATGAGCAGTTCTTC. Its protein product is CASSVGTGINNEQFF.

This clonotype showed up many times. CDR3: CASSRDRAGELFF. CDR3 bases: TGTGCCAGCAGCCGGGACAGAGCCGGGGAGCTGTTTTTT. The rearrangement joins TRBV5-6 to TRBJ2-2; 7 bases map to TRBD1. The CDR3 covers 13 residues. The junction had 3 bases not matched to a gene; V was cut back by 4 bases and J by 6 bases. Germline V lookup: CDR1 SGHDT, CDR2 YYEEEE.

Ten or more counts support this clonotype. The rearrangement links TRBV20-1 to TRBJ2-5; TRBD2 matches 8 bases. Losses at the gene ends were 5 bases for V and 5 bases for J; bases not matched to a gene: 7. This CDR3 has 13 residues. Germline lookup yields CDR1 DFQATT and CDR2 SNEGSKA (reference sequence). The CDR3 protein is CSAAPGGGETQYF. For the CDR3, the DNA is TGCAGTGCTGCCCCGGGAGGGGGGGAGACCCAGTACTTC.

This clonotype showed up just a few times. The chain uses TRBV6-1 and TRBJ2-7; TRBD2 is a possible D gene (6 bases). From germline, CDR1 is MNHNS and CDR2 SASEGT. CDR3 size: 17 residues. Trimming cost V 1 base and J 2 bases, with 18 bases left between them. The CDR3 bases are TGTGCCAGCAGTGAAGACGGGTCGGCGGGGCTTACCTACGAGCAGTACTTC. Its protein is CASSEDGSAGLTYEQYF.

V usage is TRBV7-2 and J usage is TRBJ2-6; maybe TRBD2 (6 bases). V lost 5 bases, J lost 0 bases, and 14 bases lay in between. CDR3 length equals 17 residues. CDR1 and CDR2 from the germline V gene are SGHTA and FQGNSA. In DNA, the CDR3 is TGTGCCAGCAGCAATGGCGGGACTTACTCTGGGGCCAACGTCCTGACTTTC. It is translated as CASSNGGTYSGANVLTF.

The rearrangement uses TRBV4-1 and TRBJ2-1, with unresolved D. The CDR3 runs to 14 residues. CDR1 MGHRA and CDR2 YSYEKL come from the germline V gene. The V gene lost 0 bases and the J gene lost 10 bases, with 13 bases spanning the gap. The CDR3 is CASSQEPLRPEQFF. The CDR3 nucleotides are TGCGCCAGCAGCCAAGAGCCGCTTCGCCCGGAGCAGTTCTTC.

The V and J genes are TRBV3-1 and TRBJ1-5; a weak D match, TRBD1 (5 bases). The CDR3 has 15 amino acids. V was clipped by 1 base and J by 6 bases, with 13 bases between them. CDR1 is LGHDT, CDR2 YNNKEL, per germline (reference sequence). The chain's CDR3 is CASSQGRGVGQPQHF. CDR3 sequence (DNA): TGTGCCAGCAGCCAAGGTCGAGGGGTTGGTCAGCCCCAGCATTTT.

This clonotype occurred a few times. V and J are TRBV19 and TRBJ2-2; the match to TRBD1 covers 11 bases. The CDR3 has 16 residues. The V gene end was trimmed by 5 bases and the J gene end by 4 bases; junction bases not matched to a gene: 6. Germline CDR1 reads LNHDA; CDR2 reads SQIVND (reference sequence). CDR3 sequence: CASSPGTGGITGELFF. In DNA, the CDR3 is TGTGCCAGTAGTCCCGGGACAGGGGGGATCACCGGGGAGCTGTTTTTT.

This clonotype was seen more than once but under ten times. This chain joins TRBV5-8 and TRBJ2-5, with 7 positions matching TRBD2. The CDR3 has 16 residues. The trim removed 6 bases at V and 1 base at J, leaving 12 bases unmatched. Germline CDR1 and CDR2: SGHTS and YDEGEE. The CDR3 coding sequence is TGTGCCAGCACTCCACCCTTGGGGGGGATCCAAGAGACCCAGTACTTC. Translation gives CASTPPLGGIQETQYF.

This clonotype has ten or more counts. V and J are TRBV2 and TRBJ1-5; D uncertain. The CDR3 covers 15 residues. The V and J ends lost 2 bases and 2 bases respectively, with 10 bases between them. Per the germline V gene, CDR1 is SNHLY and CDR2 is FYNNEI. CDR3 amino acids: CASSELGLGNQPQHF. In nucleotides, the CDR3 is TGTGCCAGCAGTGAACTGGGGTTGGGCAATCAGCCCCAGCATTTT. The full variable domain, completed using reference TRBV2 and TRBJ1-5, is EPEVTQTPSHQVTQMGQEVILRCVPISNHLYFYWYRQILGQKVEFLVSFYNNEISEKSEIFDDQFSVERPDGSNFTLKIRSTKLEDSAMYFCASSELGLGNQPQHFGDGTRLSIL.

This clonotype was picked up a small number of times. The genes are TRBV7-2 and TRBJ1-1; D might be TRBD1 (5 bases). Trimming removed 1 base from V and 5 bases from J, with 11 bases in between. Germline values: CDR1 SGHTA, CDR2 FQGNSA. CDR3 size: 14 residues. DNA for the CDR3: TGTGCCAGCAGCTTAGTCGGGGGATGGACTGAAGCTTTCTTT. Its protein product is CASSLVGGWTEAFF.

This clonotype was recorded a few times. The chain links TRBV6-2 or TRBV6-3 to TRBJ2-3; TRBD1 might be the D (5 bases). The CDR3 is 14 amino acids. Trimming pared 7 bases from V and 2 bases from J, leaving 13 bases between. The V gene's germline CDR1 is MNHEY and CDR2 SVGEGT. For the CDR3, the DNA is TGTGCCAGCATTCAGGGATTTTCCACAGATACGCAGTATTTT. It translates to CASIQGFSTDTQYF.

This clonotype has at least ten counts. V and J are TRBV11-3 and TRBJ2-3; 13 nucleotides match TRBD2. In germline, CDR1 is SGHNT, CDR2 YENEEA. This CDR3 has 17 residues. V was pared by 5 bases and J by 2 bases, with 7 bases of the junction left unmatched. CDR3 nucleotide sequence: TGTGCCAGCAGCCAAGGACTAGCGGGGGAGCTCACAGATACGCAGTATTTT. Amino acids: CASSQGLAGELTDTQYF.

With regard to this clonotype: A much larger clone lies a single base off, so this may be a read error. Since the CDR3 does not end with the conserved phenylalanine or tryptophan, this likely comes from a read error. The CDR3 spells CASRTTGGHGYTL. For the CDR3, the DNA is TGTGCCAGCAGAACAACAGGGGGCCATGGCTACACCCTC. V and J are TRBV2 and TRBJ1-2, with TRBD1 matching 9 bases. The length of the CDR3 is 13 residues. The germline gives CDR1 SNHLY, CDR2 FYNNEI. V trimming: 6 bases; J trimming: 6 bases; junction bases outside the gene matches: 5.

The sample holds many counts of this clonotype. The chain employs TRBV6-6 and TRBJ1-2, with D unclear. From germline, CDR1 is MNHNY and CDR2 SVGAGI (reference sequence). V was pared by 2 bases and J by 2 bases, with 12 bases between. This CDR3 is built from 15 residues. DNA of the CDR3: TGTGCCAGCAGTTACGACGTCCCGGGGAACTATGGCTACACCTTC. This gives the protein CASSYDVPGNYGYTF.

The chain links TRBV15 to TRBJ1-2; the D gene is possibly TRBD1 (6 bases). Germline V gene sequence: CDR1 LNHNV, CDR2 YYDKDF (reference sequence). Trimming pared 0 bases from V and 5 bases from J, leaving 19 bases between. This CDR3 is built from 17 residues. The DNA of the CDR3 is TGTGCCACCAGCAGAGATCTCTTACAGGGTGGCCTTTATGGCTACACCTTC. Its translation: CATSRDLLQGGLYGYTF.

The chain combines TRBV6-2 or TRBV6-3 with TRBJ1-1; no definite D call. CDR1 and CDR2 from the germline V gene are MNHEY and SVGEGT. The CDR3 length is 12 residues. Trimming cost V 10 bases and J 0 bases, with 9 bases left between them. The chain's CDR3 is CATNTVNTEAFF. In DNA form, the CDR3 reads TGTGCCACTAACACAGTGAACACTGAAGCTTTCTTT.

This clonotype was picked up many times. V gene TRBV20-1 combines with J gene TRBJ1-1, with 7 bases aligning to TRBD1. CDR3 size: 16 residues. Trimming removed 0 bases from V and 0 bases from J; junction bases left unmatched: 7. Germline V gene data show CDR1 as DFQATT and CDR2 as SNEGSKA (reference sequence). CDR3 protein: CSARDLTGDLNTEAFF. In nucleotides, the CDR3 is TGCAGTGCTAGAGATCTAACAGGGGATTTGAACACTGAAGCTTTCTTT.

This clonotype was picked up many times. DNA for the CDR3: TGTGCCAGCAGCTTAGTAGAGGAGCAGTACTTC. This sequence encodes CASSLVEEQYF. The rearrangement joins TRBV11-2 to TRBJ2-7; D gene uncertain. V was pared by 1 base and J by 7 bases, with 5 bases between. Per germline, CDR1 SGHAT and CDR2 FQNNGV. This CDR3 comprises 11 residues.

This clonotype was counted ten times or more. The chain combines TRBV3-1 with TRBJ1-4, with no clear D. Germline assignment: CDR1 LGHDT and CDR2 YNNKEL (reference sequence). Trimming cost V 1 base and J 8 bases, with 2 bases left between them. The CDR3 loop spans 11 amino acids. CDR3 residues: CASSQAEKLFF. The CDR3 DNA follows: TGTGCCAGCAGCCAAGCGGAAAAACTGTTTTTT. The whole variable domain, remainder taken from reference TRBV3-1 and TRBJ1-4, is DTAVSQTPKYLVTQMGNDKSIKCEQNLGHDTMYWYKQDSKKFLKIMFSYNNKELIINETVPNRFSPKSPDKAHLNLHINSLELGDSAVYFCASSQAEKLFFGSGTQLSVL.

This chain joins TRBV5-4 and TRBJ1-2; D is ambiguous. V lost 0 bases to trimming and J lost 3 bases, with 9 bases between them. CDR3 length: 14 amino acids. Germline CDR1 is SGHNT and CDR2 is YYREEE (reference sequence). The CDR3 protein is CASSLAQADYGYTF. Here the CDR3 DNA reads TGTGCCAGCAGCTTGGCTCAGGCGGACTATGGCTACACCTTC.

V usage is TRBV27 and J usage is TRBJ1-4; D remains unclear. The CDR3 covers 15 residues. Trimming pared 3 bases from V and 5 bases from J, leaving 13 bases between. Germline CDR1 reads MNHEY; CDR2 reads SMNVEV (reference sequence). The CDR3 DNA reads TGTGCCAGCAGTTTTTCTTTTACGTACAATGAAAAACTGTTTTTT. Protein: CASSFSFTYNEKLFF.

Concerning this clonotype itself: This may be a read error: a much more frequent sequence differs by one nucleotide. The chain joins TRBV7-2 to TRBJ2-3; D is ambiguous. This CDR3 is 14 amino acids long. Trimming stripped 3 bases from V and 5 bases from J, with 12 bases between. Germline V gene lookup returns CDR1 SGHTA and CDR2 FQGNSA. The CDR3 loop reads CASSLGRGGDTQYF. The CDR3 bases are TGTGCCAGCAGCTTGGGCAGAGGTGGAGATACGCAGTATTTT.